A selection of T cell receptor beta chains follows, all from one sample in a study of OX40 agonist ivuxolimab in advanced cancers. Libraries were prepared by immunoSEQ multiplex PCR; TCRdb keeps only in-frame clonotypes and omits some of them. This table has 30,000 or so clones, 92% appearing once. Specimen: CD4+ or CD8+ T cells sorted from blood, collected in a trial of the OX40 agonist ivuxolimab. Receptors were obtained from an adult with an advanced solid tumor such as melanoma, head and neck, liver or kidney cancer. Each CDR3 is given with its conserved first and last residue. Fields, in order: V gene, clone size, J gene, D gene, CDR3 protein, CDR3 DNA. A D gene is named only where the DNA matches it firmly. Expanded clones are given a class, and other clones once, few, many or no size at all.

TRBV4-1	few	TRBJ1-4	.	CASSQVRDNEKLFF	TGCGCCAGCAGCCAAGTCAGGGATAATGAAAAACTGTTTTTT
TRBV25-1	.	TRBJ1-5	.	CASSESSNQPQHF	TGTGCCAGCAGTGAATCGAGCAATCAGCCCCAGCATTTT
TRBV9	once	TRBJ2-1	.	CASSGDSTPYNEQFF	TGTGCCAGCAGCGGGGACTCAACCCCATACAATGAGCAGTTCTTC
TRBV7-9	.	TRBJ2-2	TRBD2	CASSSWSGLVLGELFF	TGTGCCAGCAGCTCTTGGTCTGGACTAGTGCTCGGGGAGCTGTTTTTT
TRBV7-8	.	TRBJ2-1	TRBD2	CASGQDVVRLAGSYNEQFF	TGTGCCAGCGGCCAGGATGTTGTTAGACTAGCGGGTTCCTACAATGAGCAGTTCTTC
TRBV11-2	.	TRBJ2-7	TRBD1	CASSLVGTAYEQYF	TGTGCCAGCAGCTTAGTGGGGACAGCCTACGAGCAGTACTTC
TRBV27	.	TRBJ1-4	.	CASSTIGVANEKLFF	TGTGCCAGCAGTACGATAGGGGTAGCTAATGAAAAACTGTTTTTT
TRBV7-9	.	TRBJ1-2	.	CASSLAGAGNYGYTF	TGTGCCAGCAGCTTAGCGGGGGCGGGGAACTATGGCTACACCTTC
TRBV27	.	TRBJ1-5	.	CASSLLSANQPQHF	TGTGCCAGCAGTTTATTGAGCGCAAATCAGCCCCAGCATTTT
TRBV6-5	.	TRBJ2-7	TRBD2	CASRLKAGAGEQYF	TGTGCCAGCAGACTGAAAGCGGGAGCCGGTGAGCAGTACTTC
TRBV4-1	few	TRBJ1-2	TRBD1	CASSQVGTDGYTF	TGCGCCAGCAGCCAAGTGGGGACAGATGGCTACACCTTC
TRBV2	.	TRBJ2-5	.	CASPWGGPDSQTRAQYF	TGTGCCAGCCCCTGGGGTGGTCCGGACAGCCAGACTAGGGCCCAGTACTTC
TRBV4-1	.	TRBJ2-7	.	CASSQENLADYSYEQYF	TGCGCCAGCAGCCAAGAAAACTTGGCGGACTACTCCTACGAGCAGTACTTC
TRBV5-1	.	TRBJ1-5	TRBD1	CASSLDGTASGQPQHF	TGCGCCAGCAGCTTGGACGGGACAGCTTCGGGGCAGCCCCAGCATTTT
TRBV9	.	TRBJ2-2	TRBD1	CASSVTGQPNANTGELFF	TGTGCCAGCAGCGTGACGGGACAGCCTAACGCGAACACCGGGGAGCTGTTTTTT
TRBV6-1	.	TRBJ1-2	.	CASSEEGRTYGYTF	TGTGCCAGCAGTGAAGAGGGCAGGACCTATGGCTACACCTTC
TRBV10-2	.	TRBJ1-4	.	CASSALTGANEKLFF	TGCGCCAGCAGTGCCCTGACGGGAGCTAATGAAAAACTGTTTTTT
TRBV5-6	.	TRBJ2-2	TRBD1	CASSLAGQGAGGELFF	TGTGCCAGCAGCTTGGCCGGACAGGGGGCGGGCGGGGAGCTGTTTTTT
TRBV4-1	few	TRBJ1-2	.	CASSQGTGLYGYTF	TGCGCCAGCAGCCAGGGCACAGGGCTCTATGGCTACACCTTC
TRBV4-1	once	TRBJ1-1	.	CASSRRQVGNTEAFF	TGCGCCAGCAGCCGGCGACAAGTTGGGAACACTGAAGCTTTCTTT
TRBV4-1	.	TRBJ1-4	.	CASSQSEVTAYNEKLFF	TGCGCCAGCAGCCAAAGTGAGGTAACAGCTTATAATGAAAAACTGTTTTTT
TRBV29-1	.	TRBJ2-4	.	CSVEDRSGDAKNIQYF	TGCAGCGTTGAAGATAGGTCAGGGGACGCCAAAAACATTCAGTACTTC
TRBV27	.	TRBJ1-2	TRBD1	CASRRQGPDYGYTF	TGTGCCAGCAGACGACAGGGGCCTGACTATGGCTACACCTTC
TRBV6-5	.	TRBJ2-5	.	CASSYSLGTKKETQYF	TGTGCCAGCAGTTATAGCCTAGGGACAAAGAAAGAGACCCAGTACTTC
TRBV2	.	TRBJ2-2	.	CASSLLEGGHTGELFF	TGTGCCAGCAGTCTCCTTGAGGGTGGTCACACCGGGGAGCTGTTTTTT
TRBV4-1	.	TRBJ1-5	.	CASSPSSGEGQPQHF	TGCGCCAGCAGCCCTTCGTCGGGCGAGGGTCAGCCCCAGCATTTT
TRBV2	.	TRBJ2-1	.	CASDGSVNEQFF	TGTGCCAGCGATGGGAGCGTCAATGAGCAGTTCTTC
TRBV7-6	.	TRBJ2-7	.	CASSLEQGLEQYF	TGTGCCAGCAGCTTAGAGCAGGGCCTCGAGCAGTACTTC